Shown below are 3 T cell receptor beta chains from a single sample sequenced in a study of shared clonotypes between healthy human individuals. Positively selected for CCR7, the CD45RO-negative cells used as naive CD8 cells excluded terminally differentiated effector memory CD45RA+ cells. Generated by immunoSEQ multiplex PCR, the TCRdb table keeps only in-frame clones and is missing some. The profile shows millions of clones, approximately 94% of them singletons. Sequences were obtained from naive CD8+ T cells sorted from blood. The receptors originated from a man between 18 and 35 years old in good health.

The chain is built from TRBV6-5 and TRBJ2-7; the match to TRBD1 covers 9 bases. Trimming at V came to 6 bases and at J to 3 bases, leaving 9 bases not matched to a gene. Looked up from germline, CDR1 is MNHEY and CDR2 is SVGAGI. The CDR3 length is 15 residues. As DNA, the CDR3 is TGTGCCAGCAGGTACAACCGGGACAGGGTCTACGAGCAGTACTTC. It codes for CASRYNRDRVYEQYF.

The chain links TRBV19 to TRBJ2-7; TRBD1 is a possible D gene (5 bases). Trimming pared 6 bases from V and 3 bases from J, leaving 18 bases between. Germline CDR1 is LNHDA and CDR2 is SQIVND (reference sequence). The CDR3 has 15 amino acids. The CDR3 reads CASRAQADTHYEQYF. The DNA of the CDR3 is TGTGCCAGTAGGGCACAGGCGGATACCCACTACGAGCAGTACTTC.

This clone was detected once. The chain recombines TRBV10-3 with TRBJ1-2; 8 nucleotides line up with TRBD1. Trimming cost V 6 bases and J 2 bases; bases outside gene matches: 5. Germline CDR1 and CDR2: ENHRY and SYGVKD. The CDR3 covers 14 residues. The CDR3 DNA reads TGTGCCATCAGAGGACAGGGTGAGAACTATGGCTACACCTTC. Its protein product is CAIRGQGENYGYTF.